The rows below give T cell receptor beta chains drawn from one sample of a study of shared clonotypes between healthy human individuals. Using immunoSEQ multiplex PCR, the repertoire was profiled, and TCRdb retains in-frame clones only, with some absent. Of hundreds of thousands of clones detected, 74% appear once; the ten largest clones hold around 1.6%. Sequencing was performed on memory CD4+ T cells sorted from blood. The receptor set was obtained from a woman in her twenties or thirties in good health. CDR3s include the opening cysteine and the closing phenylalanine or tryptophan. A D gene is named only where the DNA matches it firmly. Size is stated for part of the rows, as once, few or many counts, or as a class when the clone is expanded.

v_gene	d_gene	j_gene	abundance	CDR3aa	CDR3nt
TRBV5-8	NA	TRBJ2-5	NA	CASTDLMAGQETQYF	TGTGCCAGCACCGACCTGATGGCAGGACAAGAGACCCAGTACTTC
TRBV28	NA	TRBJ1-2	NA	CASSTGQIYGYTF	TGTGCCAGCAGTACAGGACAGATATATGGCTACACCTTC
TRBV6-1	TRBD2	TRBJ2-3	NA	CASSTREWSTDTQYF	TGTGCCAGCAGTACGCGGGAGTGGAGCACAGATACGCAGTATTTT
TRBV29-1	NA	TRBJ1-1	NA	CSVYRNTEAFF	TGCAGCGTATACAGGAACACTGAAGCTTTCTTT
TRBV6-1	TRBD2	TRBJ2-7	NA	CAIELPSGALSEQYF	TGTGCCATTGAGCTCCCTAGCGGGGCTCTAAGCGAGCAGTACTTC
TRBV19	NA	TRBJ1-1	NA	CASSTHYTEAFF	TGTGCCAGTAGTACCCATTACACTGAAGCTTTCTTT
TRBV28	TRBD2	TRBJ2-7	few	CASGTSGSYEQYF	TGTGCCAGCGGGACTAGCGGTTCCTACGAGCAGTACTTC
TRBV5-6	TRBD1	TRBJ1-5	NA	CASRLWTGRNQPQHF	TGTGCCAGCAGACTGTGGACAGGACGCAATCAGCCCCAGCATTTT
TRBV28	TRBD1	TRBJ1-2	few	CASSFAHRGGYTF	TGTGCCAGCAGTTTTGCCCACAGGGGTGGCTACACCTTC
TRBV5-1	TRBD1	TRBJ1-2	once	CASSLGTGAGYTF	TGCGCCAGCAGCCTCGGGACAGGGGCTGGCTACACCTTC
TRBV10-3	TRBD2	TRBJ2-1	NA	CASSGSNEDEQFF	TGTGCCTCTAGCGGGAGTAACGAGGATGAGCAGTTCTTC
TRBV2	NA	TRBJ2-7	NA	CASSSQGPNSYEQYF	TGTGCCAGCAGTTCGCAGGGGCCCAATTCCTACGAGCAGTACTTC
TRBV7-2	TRBD2	TRBJ2-1	NA	CASSFLAGVNEQFF	TGTGCCAGCAGCTTCCTAGCGGGAGTCAATGAGCAGTTCTTC
TRBV5-1	NA	TRBJ1-3	once	CASSPGTTGNTIYF	TGCGCCAGCAGCCCCGGGACAACGGGAAACACCATATATTTT
TRBV7-2	NA	TRBJ2-7	many	CASSLAASGSYEQYF	TGTGCCAGCAGCTTAGCGGCGAGCGGTTCCTACGAGCAGTACTTC
TRBV6-1	TRBD2	TRBJ2-7	NA	CASSERTPSGKHYEQYF	TGTGCCAGCAGTGAACGGACTCCAAGCGGGAAGCATTACGAGCAGTACTTC
TRBV15	TRBD2	TRBJ2-2	NA	CATSRRSGRADGELFF	TGTGCCACCAGCAGAAGAAGCGGGAGGGCCGACGGGGAGCTGTTTTTT
TRBV19	NA	TRBJ2-1	once	CASKVSTPGDYNEQFF	TGTGCCAGTAAAGTCTCCACCCCCGGGGACTACAATGAGCAGTTCTTC
TRBV2	NA	TRBJ2-7	NA	CASSRLGGYEQYF	TGTGCCAGCAGCAGGCTAGGGGGCTACGAGCAGTACTTC
TRBV28	NA	TRBJ1-2	few	CASSWTATYGYTF	TGTGCCAGCAGTTGGACAGCGACCTATGGCTACACCTTC
TRBV5-1	NA	TRBJ1-4	few	CASSLSGLTNEKLFF	TGCGCCAGCAGCTTGTCGGGCCTAACTAATGAAAAACTGTTTTTT
TRBV11-2	NA	TRBJ2-4	NA	CASSSQGGQRPGVKNIQYF	TGTGCCAGCAGCTCTCAAGGGGGACAGCGCCCGGGAGTCAAAAACATTCAGTACTTC
TRBV2	NA	TRBJ2-3	NA	CASSVVGGRGYTQYF	TGTGCCAGCAGTGTCGTGGGCGGGCGAGGATATACGCAGTATTTT
TRBV5-1	TRBD1	TRBJ2-5	NA	CASSLTGQGAPYQETQYF	TGCGCCAGCAGCCTTACGGGACAGGGGGCCCCGTACCAAGAGACCCAGTACTTC
TRBV5-1	NA	TRBJ2-7	NA	CASSQPGNNEQYF	TGCGCCAGCAGTCAACCCGGGAATAACGAGCAGTACTTC
TRBV10-3	NA	TRBJ1-2	few	CAISDLFTGGNYGYTF	TGTGCCATCAGTGACCTGTTTACAGGAGGTAACTATGGCTACACCTTC